This is a list of T cell receptor beta chains from one sample in a study of T cells after yellow fever vaccination. TCRdb independently ran MiXCR on the 5' RACE reads; one entry per CDR3 protein. The sample contains roughly 160,000 distinct CDR3 sequences, roughly 9% of which appear only once. The sample consisted of CD8+ T cells sorted from PBMCs, taken 45 days after the yellow fever booster vaccination. All receptors come from a man aged 18 to 29 who received the YFV17D yellow fever vaccine. CDR3s include the opening cysteine and the closing phenylalanine or tryptophan. D genes are given only for firm matches. Clone size appears in some rows only: once, few, many, or a class for an expanded clone.

CDR3 length: 13
J gene: TRBJ1-1
clone size: many
V gene: TRBV18
D gene: .
CDR3 DNA: TGTGCCAGCTCACCTCACGGTTACACTGAAGCTTTCTTT
CDR3 protein: CASSPHGYTEAFF

CDR3 length: 17
J gene: TRBJ2-1
clone size: .
V gene: TRBV5-1
D gene: TRBD1
CDR3 DNA: TGCGCCAGCAGCTTGGGGCGGCGGGGCGAGGGACAGGATGAGCAGTTCTTC
CDR3 protein: CASSLGRRGEGQDEQFF

CDR3 length: 13
J gene: TRBJ2-7
clone size: many
V gene: TRBV4-2
D gene: .
CDR3 DNA: TGTGCCAGCAGCCAAGATCCTCCCTACGAGCAGTACTTC
CDR3 protein: CASSQDPPYEQYF

CDR3 length: 15
J gene: TRBJ2-1
clone size: many
V gene: TRBV7-9
D gene: TRBD1
CDR3 DNA: TGTGCCAGCAGCTTAGCAGGGGGCTGGGGCAATGAGCAGTTCTTC
CDR3 protein: CASSLAGGWGNEQFF

CDR3 length: 13
J gene: TRBJ2-7
clone size: .
V gene: TRBV6-2/TRBV6-3
D gene: TRBD1
CDR3 DNA: TGTGCCAGCAGCGGGACAGGCTCACTCGAGCAGTACTTC
CDR3 protein: CASSGTGSLEQYF

CDR3 length: 16
J gene: TRBJ2-3
clone size: few
V gene: TRBV9
D gene: TRBD1
CDR3 DNA: TGTGCCAGCAGCGTACACAGGGGAGAGGGCACAGATACGCAGTATTTT
CDR3 protein: CASSVHRGEGTDTQYF

CDR3 length: 17
J gene: TRBJ2-2
clone size: few
V gene: TRBV3-1
D gene: TRBD2
CDR3 DNA: TGTGCCAGCAGCCTGACTTCGCGGGGGAGAAGAACCGGGGAGCTGTTTTTT
CDR3 protein: CASSLTSRGRRTGELFF

CDR3 length: 19
J gene: TRBJ2-1
clone size: .
V gene: TRBV4-2
D gene: TRBD1
CDR3 DNA: TGTGCCAGCAGCCCCATAAATTTCGGGACAGGGATTGCCTACAATGAGCAGTTCTTC
CDR3 protein: CASSPINFGTGIAYNEQFF

CDR3 length: 14
J gene: TRBJ2-7
clone size: .
V gene: TRBV4-1
D gene: TRBD1
CDR3 DNA: TGCGCCAGCAGCCCGACAGGGGCAGGCTACGAGCAGTACTTC
CDR3 protein: CASSPTGAGYEQYF

CDR3 length: 13
J gene: TRBJ2-3
clone size: few
V gene: TRBV3-1
D gene: .
CDR3 DNA: TGTGCCAGCACCGATTGGGATAGTCGGACGCAGTATTTT
CDR3 protein: CASTDWDSRTQYF

CDR3 length: 14
J gene: TRBJ2-1
clone size: .
V gene: TRBV7-7
D gene: .
CDR3 DNA: TGTGCCAGCAGCCCGGGTGGGGCGTCTGATGAGCAGTTCTTC
CDR3 protein: CASSPGGASDEQFF